The T cell receptor (beta chain) described here comes from a study of T cells in Graves' hyperthyroidism and ophthalmopathy. For the study at large: Blood was drawn when the patient was first diagnosed and still untreated. Study findings and constraints: Peripheral blood also featured most of the thyroid clonotypes expanded above 0.001. From stable hyperthyroidism, ophthalmopathy was set apart by a 13 V-J model.

The PBMCs were taken from more than 8 ml of fresh peripheral blood. This clonotype was counted at least ten times. What it recognizes is unknown. Germline-derived CDR1 and CDR2 are MDHEN and SYDVKM. The CDR3 runs to 17 residues. V shed 4 bases and J shed 0 bases, with 17 bases lying between them. Amplified regions were TCR beta CDR3 sequences from RNA transcripts. TCR CDR3 underwent first-round RT-PCR with the HTBI primer set. Via MiXCR, TCRdb re-called the multiplex PCR reads, giving one row per CDR3 protein. This table has 250,000 to 300,000 distinct CDR3 sequences, roughly 20% appearing once. The clonotype was recovered from a man in his fifties or sixties with Graves' ophthalmopathy. The sequencing sample was made of blood. V usage is TRBV28 and J usage is TRBJ2-3, with D possibly TRBD2 on 5 matching bases. The CDR3 loop reads CASSSSDERLSTDTQYF. CDR3 nucleotides: TGTGCCAGCAGTTCCTCTGACGAGCGGCTTAGCACAGATACGCAGTATTTT.